These 18 T cell receptor beta chains came from one sample sequenced in a study of blood T cell repertoires in COVID-19. Sequencing was performed with immunoSEQ multiplex PCR; in TCRdb, only in-frame clones are kept and a portion is missing. Seen here are approximately 400,000 clones, 70% to 90% observed once, and the top ten hold roughly 1.2%. The sample consisted of peripheral blood. The receptors shown here come from a man aged 40-55 years with acute or convalescent COVID-19.

The V and J genes are TRBV5-1 and TRBJ2-5; 7 nucleotides align to TRBD2. Germline CDR1 is SGHRS and CDR2 is YFSETQ. V shed 2 bases, J shed 3 bases, and the junction held 1 base outside the gene matches. This CDR3 spans 13 amino acids. The CDR3 protein is CASSFAGEETQYF. The CDR3 bases are TGCGCCAGCAGCTTCGCGGGAGAAGAGACCCAGTACTTC.

This clone has only one observation. The chain joins TRBV5-6 to TRBJ1-1; D is perhaps TRBD1 (5 bases). Germline V CDR1 and CDR2: SGHDT, YYEEEE. V was clipped by 4 bases and J by 5 bases, with 9 bases between them. The CDR3 is 12 residues long. CDR3 amino acids: CASSPGTTEAFF. For the CDR3, the DNA is TGTGCCAGCAGCCCCGGGACTACTGAAGCTTTCTTT. The full variable domain, completed using reference TRBV5-6 and TRBJ1-1, is DAGVTQSPTHLIKTRGQQVTLRCSPKSGHDTVSWYQQALGQGPQFIFQYYEEEERQRGNFPDRFSGHQFPNYSSELNVNALLLGDSALYLCASSPGTTEAFFGQGTRLTVV.

The chain has TRBV11-3 and TRBJ1-2, with a weak D call TRBD1 (5 bases). The germline gives CDR1 SGHNT, CDR2 YENEEA. The length of the CDR3 is 13 residues. The V gene lost 6 bases and the J gene lost 0 bases, with 8 bases spanning the gap. In DNA form, the CDR3 reads TGTGCCAGCAGTCGGGGGACTAACTATGGCTACACCTTC. Its protein product is CASSRGTNYGYTF.

This sequence joins TRBV19 and TRBJ1-4, with TRBD1 matching 7 bases. The J segment lost 8 bases and the V segment lost 6 bases, leaving 15 bases of the junction unmatched. Germline V gene data show CDR1 as LNHDA and CDR2 as SQIVND (reference sequence). The CDR3 length is 16 residues. The CDR3, as DNA: TGTGCCAGTAGGAAGACAGGGAAAGACCGGGCCGAAAAACTGTTTTTT. Its protein is CASRKTGKDRAEKLFF.

The chain carries TRBV4-1 and TRBJ2-7; TRBD1 might be the D (5 bases). This CDR3 spans 14 amino acids. V lost 0 bases and J 2 bases, leaving 8 bases between the germline ends. Germline CDR1 is MGHRA and CDR2 is YSYEKL. The CDR3 reads CASSQDQGTYEQYF. The CDR3 DNA sequence: TGCGCCAGCAGCCAAGATCAGGGAACCTACGAGCAGTACTTC.

The gene calls are TRBV7-8 and TRBJ2-2, with 12 bases aligning to TRBD2. Trimming at V came to 2 bases and at J to 6 bases, leaving 7 bases not matched to a gene. The CDR3 has 17 residues. Germline assignment: CDR1 SGHVS and CDR2 FQNEAQ. CDR3 bases: TGTGCCAGCAGCTTAATGGGACTAGCGGGTCGGGCCGGGGAGCTGTTTTTT. It encodes CASSLMGLAGRAGELFF.

V is TRBV4-1 and J is TRBJ1-1; weak D call: TRBD1 (6 bases). Germline V gene data show CDR1 as MGHRA and CDR2 as YSYEKL. This CDR3 has 14 amino acids. Trimming removed 11 bases at V and 7 bases at J, with 23 bases between. CDR3 sequence (DNA): TGCGCCGGATCTGCCGGGACAAGAGGGTATGAAGCTTTCTTT. Residues: CAGSAGTRGYEAFF.

The chain employs TRBV5-4 and TRBJ2-2; D perhaps matches TRBD2 (6 bases). This CDR3 contains 12 residues. In germline, CDR1 is SGHNT, CDR2 YYREEE (reference sequence). V shed 6 bases and J shed 4 bases, with 7 bases lying between them. In DNA, the CDR3 is TGTGCCAGCACCGGGAGCACCGGGGAGCTGTTTTTT. The encoded protein is CASTGSTGELFF.

The chain employs TRBV27 and TRBJ1-2; a possible D gene is TRBD1 (5 bases). V lost 2 bases and J lost 7, with 20 bases in between. Germline V gene data show CDR1 as MNHEY and CDR2 as SMNVEV (reference sequence). The CDR3 contains 16 residues. CDR3 bases: TGTGCCAGCAGTTTAAGGGCCCTTAGGGGTCCGAGTGGCTACACCTTC. Translating it yields CASSLRALRGPSGYTF.

This chain links TRBV5-1 with TRBJ1-2; D is undetermined. Trimming pared 3 bases from V and 0 bases from J, leaving 9 bases between. The CDR3 runs 14 residues. Germline V gene sequence: CDR1 SGHRS, CDR2 YFSETQ. The CDR3 DNA reads TGCGCCAGCAGCTGGGGAGTTTCTAACTATGGCTACACCTTC. It encodes CASSWGVSNYGYTF. Full variable domain (rest looked up from reference TRBV5-1 and TRBJ1-2): KAGVTQTPRYLIKTRGQQVTLSCSPISGHRSVSWYQQTPGQGLQFLFEYFSETQRNKGNFPGRFSGRQFSNSRSEMNVSTLELGDSALYLCASSWGVSNYGYTFGSGTRLTVV.

The chain combines TRBV18 with TRBJ1-5, with D perhaps matching TRBD1 (6 bases). The CDR3 has 14 residues. From germline, CDR1 is KGHSH and CDR2 LQKENI. Trimming pared 3 bases from V and 5 bases from J, leaving 11 bases between. CDR3 sequence reads: CASSPTYRDQPQHF. The CDR3, as DNA: TGTGCCAGCTCACCGACGTACAGGGATCAGCCCCAGCATTTT.

The V and J genes are TRBV7-9 and TRBJ2-6; 8 bases are a match to TRBD2. The CDR3 runs to 15 residues. Germline V gene data show CDR1 as SEHNR and CDR2 as FQNEAQ (reference sequence). After removal of 9 bases from V and 2 bases from J, the junction contained 6 bases not matched to a gene. In DNA, the CDR3 is TGTGCCAGTCGGGGCGGGAGGACTGGGGCCAACGTCCTGACTTTC. It codes for CASRGGRTGANVLTF. Based on the CDR3 plus reference TRBV7-9 and TRBJ2-6, the full variable domain is DTGVSQNPRHKITKRGQNVTFRCDPISEHNRLYWYRQTLGQGPEFLTYFQNEAQLEKSRLLSDRFSAERPKGSFSTLEIQRTEQGDSAMYLCASRGGRTGANVLTFGAGSRLTVL.

The rearrangement joins TRBV18 to TRBJ2-1, with 8 bases identical to TRBD1. With V trimmed by 2 bases and J by 5 bases, 5 bases remained unmatched. The germline V gene encodes CDR1 KGHSH and CDR2 LQKENI. The CDR3 spans 15 residues. The CDR3: CASSPSGGAHNEQFF. In DNA, the CDR3 is TGTGCCAGCTCACCATCAGGGGGCGCACACAATGAGCAGTTCTTC.

V usage is TRBV10-3 and J usage is TRBJ2-5; a weak D match, TRBD1 (5 bases). This CDR3 has 16 residues. The germline V gene encodes CDR1 ENHRY and CDR2 SYGVKD. Trimming cost V 10 bases and J 4 bases, with 25 bases left between them. In DNA form, the CDR3 reads TGTGCCACCCACCCAACCGGACACTTCAACGTAGAGACCCAGTACTTC. As protein: CATHPTGHFNVETQYF.

In DNA, the CDR3 is TGTGCCAGCTCATCCTGGACTAGCGGGGGGGACATTCAGTACTTC. This translates into CASSSWTSGGDIQYF. The J gene is TRBJ2-4, the V gene TRBV18; 15 bases fit TRBD2. There are 15 residues in the CDR3. With V trimmed by 5 bases and J by 8 bases, 4 bases remained unmatched. Germline loops: CDR1 KGHSH, CDR2 LQKENI.

The chain is built from TRBV19 and TRBJ1-1; TRBD1 matches 7 bases. Germline CDR1 reads LNHDA; CDR2 reads SQIVND (reference sequence). Trimming cost V 3 bases and J 3 bases; bases outside gene matches: 1. The CDR3 is 13 amino acids. CDR3 loop: CASSIQGDTEAFF. The CDR3 coding sequence is TGTGCCAGTAGTATTCAGGGGGACACTGAAGCTTTCTTT.

This clone occurred once. The chain recombines TRBV27 with TRBJ2-7; unclear D gene. Trimming stripped 4 bases from V and 5 bases from J, with 12 bases between. CDR1 MNHEY and CDR2 SMNVEV come from the germline V gene (reference sequence). CDR3 length equals 13 residues. Here the CDR3 DNA reads TGTGCCAGCAGTTCCACCACTACCGACGAGCAGTACTTC. Protein product: CASSSTTTDEQYF.

The chain combines TRBV4-1 with TRBJ1-1; no definite D call. V lost 6 bases, J lost 3 bases, and 11 bases lay in between. CDR1 is MGHRA, CDR2 YSYEKL, per germline. The CDR3 loop spans 13 amino acids. This chain's CDR3 is CASSPKPDTEAFF. The DNA for the CDR3 is TGCGCCAGCAGTCCTAAACCTGACACTGAAGCTTTCTTT.